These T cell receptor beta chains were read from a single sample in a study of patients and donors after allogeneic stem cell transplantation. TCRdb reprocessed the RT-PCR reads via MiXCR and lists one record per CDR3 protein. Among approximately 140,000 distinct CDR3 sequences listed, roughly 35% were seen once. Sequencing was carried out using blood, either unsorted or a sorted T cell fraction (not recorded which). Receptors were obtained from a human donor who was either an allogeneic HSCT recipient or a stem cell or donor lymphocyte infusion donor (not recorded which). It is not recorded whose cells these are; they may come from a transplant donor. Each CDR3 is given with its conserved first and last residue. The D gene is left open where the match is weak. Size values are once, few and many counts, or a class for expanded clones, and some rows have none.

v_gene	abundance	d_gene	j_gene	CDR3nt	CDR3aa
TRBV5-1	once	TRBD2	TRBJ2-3	TGCGCCAGCAGCCGGAGGTTCCCGGGACTAGCTCAAAGTACGCAGTATTTT	CASSRRFPGLAQSTQYF
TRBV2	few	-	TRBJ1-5	TGTGCCAGCATGCGATCGACCAGGGGAAGGCAGCCCCAGCATTTT	CASMRSTRGRQPQHF
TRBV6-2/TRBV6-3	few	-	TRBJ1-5	TGTGCCAGCAGTTACGGGACGGAAAATAGCAATCAGCCCCAGCATTTT	CASSYGTENSNQPQHF
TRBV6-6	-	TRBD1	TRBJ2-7	TGTGCCAGCAGGGGCGGGACAGGGAGGCCCTACGAGCAGTACTTC	CASRGGTGRPYEQYF
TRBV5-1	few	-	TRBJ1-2	TGCGCCAGCAGCTTGAGAAGCCAAGGACGCAACTATGGCTACACCTTC	CASSLRSQGRNYGYTF
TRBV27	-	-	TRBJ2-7	TGTGCCAGCAGTTTATCGTTAAGAGGACCCGTTTTGTACGAGCAGTACTTC	CASSLSLRGPVLYEQYF
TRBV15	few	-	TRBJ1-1	TGTGCCACCAGAGCCGAAGCCATGAACACTGAAGCTTTCTTT	CATRAEAMNTEAFF
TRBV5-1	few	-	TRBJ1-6	TGCGCCAGCAGCTTGGCCCCCCAGGGTTATTCACCCCTCCACTTT	CASSLAPQGYSPLHF
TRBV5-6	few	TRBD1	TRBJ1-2	TGTGCCAGCAGCTTGGGGGACAGAACTAACTATGGCTACACCTTC	CASSLGDRTNYGYTF
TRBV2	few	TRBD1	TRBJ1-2	TGTGCCAGCAGTGACCATATAGGGGACAGGGGTTCGGACTATGGCTACACCTTC	CASSDHIGDRGSDYGYTF
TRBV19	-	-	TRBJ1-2	TGTGCCACCCACGACGGAGTAACCTACTATGGCTACACCTTC	CATHDGVTYYGYTF
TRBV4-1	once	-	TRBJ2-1	TGCGCCAGCAGCCTTACTCCCTCCGGGGCGATCCCGGGGAATGAGCAGTTCTTC	CASSLTPSGAIPGNEQFF
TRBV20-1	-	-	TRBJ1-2	TGCAGTGCTAGATCGAACCAGGACTATGGCTACACCTTC	CSARSNQDYGYTF
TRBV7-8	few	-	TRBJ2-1	TGTGCCAGCAGCTTAAGAGGGAGAAATGAGCAGTTCTTC	CASSLRGRNEQFF
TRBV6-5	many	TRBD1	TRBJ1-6	TGTGCCAGCAGACGCAACAGGGGTAATTCACCCCTCCACTTT	CASRRNRGNSPLHF
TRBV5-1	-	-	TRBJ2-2	TGCGCCAGCAGCCCCAACATTTTATTAGAACCCGGGGAGCTGTTTTTT	CASSPNILLEPGELFF
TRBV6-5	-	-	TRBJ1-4	TGTGCCAGCAGTTACGGAACAGCCGCAACTAATGAAAAACTGTTTTTT	CASSYGTAATNEKLFF
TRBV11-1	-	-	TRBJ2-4	TGTGCCAGCAGCTTAGAAGGGACCCCCAAAAACATTCAGTACTTC	CASSLEGTPKNIQYF
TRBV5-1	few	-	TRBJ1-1	TGCGCCAGCAGCCCCAGGGGATACACTGAAGCTTTCTTT	CASSPRGYTEAFF
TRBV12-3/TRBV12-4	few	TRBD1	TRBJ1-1	TGTGCCAGCAGAAGACAGGGGGTGAACACTGAAGCTTTCTTT	CASRRQGVNTEAFF
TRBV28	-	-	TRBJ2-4	TGTGCCAGCAGCTCCCTGGTAGTATCCAAAAACATTCAGTACTTC	CASSSLVVSKNIQYF
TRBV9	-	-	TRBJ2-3	TGTGCCAGCAGCGTAATAGGGGCAGATACGCAGTATTTT	CASSVIGADTQYF
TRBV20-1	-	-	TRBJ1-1	TGCAGTGCTCCCGGGCAGCTTGACAACTCTGAAGCTTTCTTT	CSAPGQLDNSEAFF
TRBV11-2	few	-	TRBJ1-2	TGTGCCAGCAGCTTAGAGGGGAAGACTAACTATGGCTACACCTTC	CASSLEGKTNYGYTF
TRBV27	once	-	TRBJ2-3	TGTGCCAGCAGTGGGCGGGGCGGGGGCACAGATACGCAGTATTTT	CASSGRGGGTDTQYF
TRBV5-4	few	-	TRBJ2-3	TGTGCCAGCAGCGGACCGGGACCCGGCGAAGATACGCAGTATTTT	CASSGPGPGEDTQYF
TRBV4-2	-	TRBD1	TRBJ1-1	TGTGCCAGCAGCCAAGAAACAGGGGGCATTGAAGCTTTCTTT	CASSQETGGIEAFF
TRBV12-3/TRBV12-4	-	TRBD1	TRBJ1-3	TGTGCCAGCAGTTCAGCATATATGTCCGGGACAGGGCGTCATCTCTCTGGAAACACCATATATTTT	CASSSAYMSGTGRHLSGNTIYF
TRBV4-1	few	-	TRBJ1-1	TGCGCCAGCAGCCACACGACAGGCATGAACACTGAAGCTTTCTTT	CASSHTTGMNTEAFF
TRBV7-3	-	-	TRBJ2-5	TGTGCCAGCGGTCGAACAACACAAGAGACCCAGTACTTC	CASGRTTQETQYF
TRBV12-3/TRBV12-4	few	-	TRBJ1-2	TGTGCCAGCAGCCCGACATCTAACTATGGCTACACCTTC	CASSPTSNYGYTF
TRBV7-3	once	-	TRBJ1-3	TGTGCCAGCAGCTGGGACGGGAGCTCTGGAAACACCATATATTTT	CASSWDGSSGNTIYF
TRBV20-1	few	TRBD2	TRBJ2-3	TGCAGTGCTCCCCCAGGTAGCGGGTTCACAGATACGCAGTATTTT	CSAPPGSGFTDTQYF
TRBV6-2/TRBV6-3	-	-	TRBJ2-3	TGTGCCAGCAGCCTCCCTCCGGCTATAGACACGCAGTATTTT	CASSLPPAIDTQYF
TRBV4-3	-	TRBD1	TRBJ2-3	TGCGCCAGCAGCCACGGACAGGGTTTGGGGTATCCAGATACGCAGTATTTT	CASSHGQGLGYPDTQYF
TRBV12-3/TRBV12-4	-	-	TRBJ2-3	TGTGCCAGCAGATCCCAGGGGGGGCCCGAGGACCCAGATACGCAGTATTTT	CASRSQGGPEDPDTQYF
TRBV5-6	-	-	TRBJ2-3	TGTGCCAGCAGCTCTAACACAGATACGCAGTATTTT	CASSSNTDTQYF
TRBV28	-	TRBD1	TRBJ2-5	TGTGCCAGCAGTTCCGACAGGGTCAGGAGGGAGACCCAGTACTTC	CASSSDRVRRETQYF
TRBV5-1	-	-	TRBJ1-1	TGCGCCAGCAGCCCACCACAGGGAACCATGAACACTGAAGCTTTCTTT	CASSPPQGTMNTEAFF
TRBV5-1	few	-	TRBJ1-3	TGCGCCAGCAGCCCGGGACAAGGGTACACCATATATTTT	CASSPGQGYTIYF
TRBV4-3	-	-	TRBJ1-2	TGCGCCAGCAGCCAAGAATCACTCTGGCCAGGTCATGGCTACACCTTC	CASSQESLWPGHGYTF
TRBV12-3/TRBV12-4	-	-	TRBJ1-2	TGTGCCAGCAGTTTCGCCCTTAGCGGGACCTCCTATGGCTACACCTTC	CASSFALSGTSYGYTF
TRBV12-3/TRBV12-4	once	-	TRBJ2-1	TGTGCCAGCAGTTTGGCCGGACTCGATTTGTTCAATGAGCAGTTCTTC	CASSLAGLDLFNEQFF
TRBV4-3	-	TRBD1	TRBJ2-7	TGCGCCAGCAGCCAAGAGACAGGGTTGAGCGAGCAGTACTTC	CASSQETGLSEQYF
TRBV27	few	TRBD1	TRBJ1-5	TGTGCCAGCAGCCCTTTGGGACAGGGGCATCAGCCCCAGCATTTT	CASSPLGQGHQPQHF
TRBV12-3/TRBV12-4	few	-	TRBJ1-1	TGTGCCAGCAATTACGGGCGACGAACTGAAGCTTTCTTT	CASNYGRRTEAFF
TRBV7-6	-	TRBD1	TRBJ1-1	TGTGCCAGCAGTTTACGGGGACAGGGGACTGAAGCTTTCTTT	CASSLRGQGTEAFF
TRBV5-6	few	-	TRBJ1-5	TGTGCCAGCAGCTTGGGGACAGCATATCCGCCCCAGCATTTT	CASSLGTAYPPQHF